The entry below gives a single TCR beta chain sequence along with its context. Its antigen is unidentified. The data are from a study of cytomegalovirus exposure and HLA in healthy donors. Whole-study findings and limits: Rare TCR sequences predominated, though certain public TCRs were found in many donors. Within the data, a cluster of highly shared sequence variants was likely a sequencing artifact. Common viral pathogens (according to a later analysis) appeared linked to several of the most significant clusters. Presence/absence results assume similar sequencing depth per donor, which may not hold.

Primers included in the PCR were 60 Vbeta and 13 Jbeta primers. The repertoire was sequenced with immunoSEQ multiplex PCR; TCRdb's copy has only in-frame clones and lacks some. The sample includes about 160,000 clones, around 78% of them seen just once. Germline CDR1 and CDR2: GTSNPN and SVGIG (reference sequence). The CDR3 extends over 15 amino acids. V lost 2 bases and J lost 4; bases outside the gene matches: 8. The chain couples TRBV30 to TRBJ1-5, with 7 bases matching TRBD1. The specimen was PBMCs. The clonotype originates from a woman in her 40s in good health and CMV-seronegative. The CDR3 nucleotides read TGTGCCTGGAGTCCGGGACAGAGAGGGAATCAGCCCCAGCATTTT. Residues: CAWSPGQRGNQPQHF. The whole variable domain, filled in from reference TRBV30 and TRBJ1-5, reads SQTIHQWPATLVQPVGSPLSLECTVEGTSNPNLYWYRQAAGRGLQLLFYSVGIGQISSEVPQNLSASRPQDRQFILSSKKLLLSDSGFYLCAWSPGQRGNQPQHFGDGTRLSIL.